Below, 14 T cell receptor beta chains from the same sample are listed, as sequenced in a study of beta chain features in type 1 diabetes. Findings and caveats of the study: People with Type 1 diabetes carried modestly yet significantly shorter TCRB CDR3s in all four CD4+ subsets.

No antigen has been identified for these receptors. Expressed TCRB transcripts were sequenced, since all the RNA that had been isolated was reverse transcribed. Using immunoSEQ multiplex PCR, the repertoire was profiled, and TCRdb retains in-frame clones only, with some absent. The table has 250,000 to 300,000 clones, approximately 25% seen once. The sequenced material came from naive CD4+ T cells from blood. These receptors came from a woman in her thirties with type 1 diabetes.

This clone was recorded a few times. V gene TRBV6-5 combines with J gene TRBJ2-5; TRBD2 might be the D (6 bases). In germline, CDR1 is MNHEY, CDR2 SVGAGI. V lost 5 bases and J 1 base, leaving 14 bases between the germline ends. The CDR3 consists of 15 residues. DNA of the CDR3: TGTGCCAGCAGTCCCCCAGGAGCGGGCCAAGAGACCCAGTACTTC. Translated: CASSPPGAGQETQYF.

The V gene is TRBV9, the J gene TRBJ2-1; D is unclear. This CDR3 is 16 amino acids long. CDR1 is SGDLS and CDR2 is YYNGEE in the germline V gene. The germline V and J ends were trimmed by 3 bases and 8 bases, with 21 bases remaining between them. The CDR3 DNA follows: TGTGCCAGCAGCGGTCCATCGTACGCGAATACAGATGAGCAGTTCTTC. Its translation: CASSGPSYANTDEQFF.

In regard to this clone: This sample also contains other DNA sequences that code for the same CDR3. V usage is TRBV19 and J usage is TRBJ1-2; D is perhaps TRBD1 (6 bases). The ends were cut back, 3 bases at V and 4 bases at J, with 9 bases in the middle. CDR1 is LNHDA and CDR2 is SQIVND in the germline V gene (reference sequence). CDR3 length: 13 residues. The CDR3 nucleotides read TGTGCCAGTAGTATTTCAGGGGCCTATGGCTACACCTTC. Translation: CASSISGAYGYTF.

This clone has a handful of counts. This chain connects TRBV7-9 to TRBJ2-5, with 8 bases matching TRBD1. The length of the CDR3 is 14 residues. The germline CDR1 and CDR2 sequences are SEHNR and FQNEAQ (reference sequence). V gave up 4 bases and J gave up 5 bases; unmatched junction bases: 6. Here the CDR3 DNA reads TGTGCCAGCAGCTCGGACAGGGAGGAGGAGACCCAGTACTTC. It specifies CASSSDREEETQYF.

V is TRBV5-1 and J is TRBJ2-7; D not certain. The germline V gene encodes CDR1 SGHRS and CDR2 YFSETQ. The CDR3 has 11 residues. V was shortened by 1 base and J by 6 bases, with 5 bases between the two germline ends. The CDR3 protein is CASSLNREQYF. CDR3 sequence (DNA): TGCGCCAGCAGCTTGAATCGCGAGCAGTACTTC.

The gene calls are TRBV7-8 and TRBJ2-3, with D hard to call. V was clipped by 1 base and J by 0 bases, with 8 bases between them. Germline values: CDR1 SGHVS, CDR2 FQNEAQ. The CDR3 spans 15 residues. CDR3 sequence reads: CASSLVDFSTDTQYF. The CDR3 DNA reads TGTGCCAGCAGCTTAGTCGACTTCAGCACAGATACGCAGTATTTT.

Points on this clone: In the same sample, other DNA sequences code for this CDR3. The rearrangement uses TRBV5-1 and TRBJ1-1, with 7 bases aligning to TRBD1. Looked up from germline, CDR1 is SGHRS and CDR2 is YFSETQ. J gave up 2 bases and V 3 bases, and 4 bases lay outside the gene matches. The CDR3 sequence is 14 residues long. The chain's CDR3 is CASSSDRANTEAFF. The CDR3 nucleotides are TGCGCCAGCAGCTCCGACAGGGCCAACACTGAAGCTTTCTTT.

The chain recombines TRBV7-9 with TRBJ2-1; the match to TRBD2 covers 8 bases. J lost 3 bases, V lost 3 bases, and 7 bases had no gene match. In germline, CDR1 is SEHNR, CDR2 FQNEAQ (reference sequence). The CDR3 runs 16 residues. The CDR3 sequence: CASSFISGTFYNEQFF. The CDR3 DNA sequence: TGTGCCAGCAGCTTCATTAGCGGGACCTTCTACAATGAGCAGTTCTTC.

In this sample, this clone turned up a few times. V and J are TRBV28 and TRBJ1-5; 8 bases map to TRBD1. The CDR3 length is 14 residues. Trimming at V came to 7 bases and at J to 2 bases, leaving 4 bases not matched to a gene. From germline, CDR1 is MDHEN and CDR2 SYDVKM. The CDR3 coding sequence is TGTGCCAGCATCCCGGGACAGGGCAATCAGCCCCAGCATTTT. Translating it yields CASIPGQGNQPQHF.

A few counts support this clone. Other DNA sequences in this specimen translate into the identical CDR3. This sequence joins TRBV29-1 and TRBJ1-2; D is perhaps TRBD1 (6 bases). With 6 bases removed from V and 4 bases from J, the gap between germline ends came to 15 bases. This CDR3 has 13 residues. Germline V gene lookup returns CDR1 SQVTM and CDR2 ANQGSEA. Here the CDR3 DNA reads TGCAGCGTCGGGGAGGGGGTGGGCTATGGCTACACCTTC. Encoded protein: CSVGEGVGYGYTF. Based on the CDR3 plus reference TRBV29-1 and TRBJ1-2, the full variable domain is SAVISQKPSRDICQRGTSLTIQCQVDSQVTMMFWYRQQPGQSLTLIATANQGSEATYESGFVIDKFPISRPNLTFSTLTVSNMSPEDSSIYLCSVGEGVGYGYTFGSGTRLTVV.

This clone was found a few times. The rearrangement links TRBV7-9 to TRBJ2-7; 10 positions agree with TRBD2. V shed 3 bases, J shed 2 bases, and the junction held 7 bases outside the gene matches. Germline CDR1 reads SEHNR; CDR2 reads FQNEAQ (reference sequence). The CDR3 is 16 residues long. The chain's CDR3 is CASSFPSGRTTYEQYF. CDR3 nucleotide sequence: TGTGCCAGCAGCTTCCCTAGCGGGAGAACGACCTACGAGCAGTACTTC.

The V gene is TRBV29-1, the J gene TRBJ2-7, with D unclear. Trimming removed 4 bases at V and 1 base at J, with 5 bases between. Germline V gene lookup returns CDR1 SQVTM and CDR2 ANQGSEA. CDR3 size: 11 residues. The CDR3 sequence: CSVVRSYEQYF. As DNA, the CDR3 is TGCAGCGTTGTTCGTTCCTACGAGCAGTACTTC.

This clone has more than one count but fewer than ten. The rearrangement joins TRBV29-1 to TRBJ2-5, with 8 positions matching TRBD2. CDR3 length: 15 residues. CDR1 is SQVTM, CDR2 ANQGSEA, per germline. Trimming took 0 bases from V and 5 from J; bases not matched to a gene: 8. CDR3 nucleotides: TGCAGCGTTGAAGATACGGGAGGGATTATGGAGACCCAGTACTTC. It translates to CSVEDTGGIMETQYF.

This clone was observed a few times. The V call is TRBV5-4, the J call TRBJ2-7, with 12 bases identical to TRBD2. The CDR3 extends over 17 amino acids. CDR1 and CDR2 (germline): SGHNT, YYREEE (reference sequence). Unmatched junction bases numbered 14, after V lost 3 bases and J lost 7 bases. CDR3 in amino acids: CASSSVLAGGPGREQYF. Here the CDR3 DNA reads TGTGCCAGCAGCTCGGTCCTAGCGGGAGGGCCGGGGAGGGAGCAGTACTTC.